Following are 20 T cell receptor beta chains from one sample sequenced in a study of vaccination effects on CD4 cells after COVID-19. This table comes from immunoSEQ multiplex PCR, and its TCRdb copy is limited to in-frame clones, with some not included. The data contain around 41,000 clones, around three quarters of them singletons. Viral peptide pool expansion of antigen-specific CD4+ T cells preceded sequencing in the ViraFEST assay. Subsequent to approximately 11 days of culture, CD4+ T cells were isolated. Nucleocapsid antibody tests were negative, and the vaccine recipients had no prior SARS-CoV-2 infection. What these receptors recognize is not known. The sample here was CD4+ T cells from PBMCs cultured with SARS-CoV-2 spike peptides, taken before COVID-19 vaccination. The receptors were sampled from a human donor who received a COVID-19 vaccine.

The V call is TRBV19, the J call TRBJ2-3; D uncertain. V lost 4 bases, J lost 0 bases, and 11 bases lay in between. CDR3 length equals 15 residues. Germline V lookup: CDR1 LNHDA, CDR2 SQIVND (reference sequence). The CDR3 reads CASSRDRPSTDTQYF. DNA of the CDR3: TGTGCCAGTAGTAGAGACCGACCTAGCACAGATACGCAGTATTTT.

The J gene is TRBJ1-1, the V gene TRBV19; D gene uncertain. Germline CDR1 LNHDA, CDR2 SQIVND (reference sequence). The ends were cut back, 1 base at V and 0 bases at J, with 9 bases in the middle. CDR3 length: 15 amino acids. The chain's CDR3 is CASSIGHYLNTEAFF. CDR3 sequence (DNA): TGTGCCAGTAGTATAGGACATTATCTGAACACTGAAGCTTTCTTT.

This clone was counted a single time. The chain has TRBV5-6 and TRBJ2-1, with D hard to call. With 3 bases removed from V and 2 bases from J, the gap between germline ends came to 12 bases. CDR1 SGHDT and CDR2 YYEEEE come from the germline V gene. The CDR3 spans 15 residues. The chain's CDR3 is CASSYYGLAYNEQFF. The CDR3 DNA follows: TGTGCCAGCAGCTACTACGGGCTAGCCTACAATGAGCAGTTCTTC. The full variable domain, with the rest looked up from reference TRBV5-6 and TRBJ2-1, is DAGVTQSPTHLIKTRGQQVTLRCSPKSGHDTVSWYQQALGQGPQFIFQYYEEEERQRGNFPDRFSGHQFPNYSSELNVNALLLGDSALYLCASSYYGLAYNEQFFGPGTRLTVL.

The chain joins TRBV7-2 to TRBJ2-7, with D possibly matching TRBD1 (5 bases). Germline V gene sequence: CDR1 SGHTA, CDR2 FQGNSA. Trimming left V 3 bases short and J 2 bases short, with 11 bases between. The CDR3 covers 14 residues. The CDR3 DNA sequence: TGTGCCAGCAGCTTGATGACAGCCGCCTACGAGCAGTACGTC. Amino acids: CASSLMTAAYEQYV.

V gene TRBV18 combines with J gene TRBJ1-5, with no clear D. CDR1 is KGHSH and CDR2 is LQKENI in the germline V gene. The CDR3 runs 14 residues. V gave up 9 bases and J gave up 6 bases, with 18 bases separating them. CDR3 amino acids: CARNGPRRLQPQHF. CDR3 sequence (DNA): TGTGCCAGAAACGGGCCCCGCCGACTTCAGCCCCAGCATTTT.

V gene TRBV20-1 combines with J gene TRBJ1-4; tentative D call: TRBD1 (6 bases). The germline V gene has CDR1 DFQATT and CDR2 SNEGSKA (reference sequence). This CDR3 is 11 amino acids long. The CDR3 protein is CSGPVGGKLFF. DNA for the CDR3: TGCAGCGGACCCGTAGGGGGAAAACTGTTTTTT.

This chain links TRBV3-1 (or the pseudogene TRBV3-2) with TRBJ2-5; 7 bases are a match to TRBD1. The germline CDR1 and CDR2 sequences are LGHDT and YNNKEL (reference sequence). The V segment lost 4 bases and the J segment 1 base; nucleotides outside the gene matches: 9. The CDR3 covers 16 residues. The CDR3, as DNA: TGTGCCAGCAGCCCCGCCACAGGGGTCCCCCAAGAGACCCAGTACTTC. It is translated as CASSPATGVPQETQYF.

The chain uses TRBV20-1 and TRBJ1-1; no definite D call. The V end was cut by 1 base, the J end by 5 bases, with 5 bases between. The germline CDR1 and CDR2 sequences are DFQATT and SNEGSKA (reference sequence). The CDR3 has 11 amino acids. The CDR3 sequence is CSARAITEAFF. The CDR3 DNA is TGCAGTGCTAGAGCTATTACTGAAGCTTTCTTT.

This chain connects TRBV7-3 to TRBJ2-3; 9 bases line up with TRBD2. CDR1 is SGHTA and CDR2 is FQGTGA in the germline V gene. V lost 2 bases and J lost 2; bases outside the gene matches: 5. This CDR3 is 16 amino acids long. CDR3 DNA: TGTGCCAGCAGCTTAGGGACTAGCTTTAACACAGATACGCAGTATTTT. The encoded protein is CASSLGTSFNTDTQYF. The full variable domain, completed using reference TRBV7-3 and TRBJ2-3, is GAGVSQTPSNKVTEKGKYVELRCDPISGHTALYWYRQSLGQGPEFLIYFQGTGAADDSGLPNDRFFAVRPEGSVSTLKIQRTERGDSAVYLCASSLGTSFNTDTQYFGPGTRLTVL.

V is TRBV29-1 and J is TRBJ2-7, with D unclear. CDR1 is SQVTM and CDR2 is ANQGSEA in the germline V gene. V was pared by 8 bases and J by 4 bases, with 9 bases between. This CDR3 has 10 amino acids. The CDR3 here is CSLGAYEQYV. The CDR3 DNA follows: TGCAGCCTTGGAGCATACGAGCAGTACGTC.

CDR3 amino acids: CSVLKRSPGDTQYF. The CDR3 nucleotides read TGCAGCGTTCTCAAGCGGAGCCCCGGAGATACGCAGTATTTT. The V call is TRBV29-1, the J call TRBJ2-3; possible D gene TRBD2, 5 bases. CDR3 size: 14 residues. Germline CDR1 and CDR2: SQVTM and ANQGSEA. Trimming took 5 bases from V and 5 from J, leaving 17 bases between them.

V and J are TRBV6-2 or TRBV6-3 and TRBJ2-7; D not certain. V was shortened by 0 bases and J by 2 bases, with 11 bases between the two germline ends. Looked up from germline, CDR1 is MNHEY and CDR2 is SVGEGT. The CDR3 extends over 15 amino acids. Written as DNA, the CDR3 is TGTGCCAGCAGTTACTCGATAGGCAGCCCCTACGAGCAGTACGTC. It encodes CASSYSIGSPYEQYV.

The chain carries TRBV25-1 and TRBJ1-6, with a weak D call TRBD1 (5 bases). The V and J ends lost 4 bases and 0 bases respectively, with 10 bases between them. The CDR3 has 16 residues. Germline-derived CDR1 and CDR2 are MGHDK and SYGVNS. Here the CDR3 DNA reads TGTGCCAGCAGTGGGGCAGGGAGCTCCTATAATTCACCCCTCCACTTT. Translating gives CASSGAGSSYNSPLHF.

The chain has TRBV5-8 and TRBJ2-3; 10 bases match TRBD2. The CDR3 is 16 residues long. The V and J ends lost 7 bases and 4 bases, in that order; junction bases with no gene match: 12. Germline V gene sequence: CDR1 SGHTS, CDR2 YDEGEE. CDR3 loop: CASPLSPGLAADTQYF. DNA for the CDR3: TGTGCCAGCCCCTTATCACCAGGACTAGCGGCAGATACGCAGTATTTT.

This chain joins TRBV2 and TRBJ2-4; D is uncertain. The V end was cut by 8 bases, the J end by 9 bases, with 14 bases between. The CDR3 covers 12 residues. Germline-derived CDR1 and CDR2 are SNHLY and FYNNEI. Written as DNA, the CDR3 is TGTGCCAGCTCTGATCGGGTGGGCATTCAGTACTTC. Protein sequence: CASSDRVGIQYF.

This clone was observed a few times. The DNA for the CDR3 is TGTGCCAGCAGCTTAGAGTATGGGAGAACTAACTATGGCTACACCTTC. This sequence encodes CASSLEYGRTNYGYTF. V and J are TRBV7-2 and TRBJ1-2, with unresolved D. This CDR3 contains 16 residues. V was cut by 1 base and J by 0 bases, with 12 bases left in between. Germline CDR1 is SGHTA and CDR2 is FQGNSA.

The chain couples TRBV3-1 (or the pseudogene TRBV3-2) to TRBJ1-2, with 10 bases aligning to TRBD1. The CDR3 runs 13 residues. Looked up from germline, CDR1 is LGHDT and CDR2 is YNNKEL (reference sequence). Trimming took 4 bases from V and 7 from J; bases not matched to a gene: 3. In DNA form, the CDR3 reads TGTGCCAGCAGCCGAAGACAGGGGGCTGGCTACACCTTC. Translating it yields CASSRRQGAGYTF.

The chain employs TRBV5-1 and TRBJ2-2; the match to TRBD1 covers 8 bases. Germline CDR1 is SGHRS and CDR2 is YFSETQ. This CDR3 has 14 amino acids. J lost 6 bases, V lost 3 bases, and 4 bases had no gene match. CDR3: CASSSQGAAGELFF. The CDR3 DNA reads as TGCGCCAGCAGCTCGCAGGGGGCGGCCGGGGAGCTGTTTTTT.

The rearrangement joins TRBV6-1 to TRBJ2-7; TRBD2 might be the D (5 bases). The CDR3 consists of 14 residues. Deletions cut 1 base from V and 3 bases from J, with 10 bases between. From germline, CDR1 is MNHNS and CDR2 SASEGT. The CDR3: CASSEGGQVYEQYV. The CDR3 DNA is TGTGCCAGCAGTGAAGGAGGGCAGGTCTACGAGCAGTACGTC.

This clone was recorded only once. The rearrangement links TRBV12-5 to TRBJ2-5, with D possibly being TRBD1 (7 bases). The V gene lost 1 base and the J gene lost 4 bases, with 13 bases spanning the gap. Germline V gene data show CDR1 as LGHNT and CDR2 as FRNRAP. CDR3 length equals 15 residues. CDR3: CASGLEGAGTETQYF. The CDR3 DNA reads as TGTGCTAGTGGTTTGGAGGGGGCGGGGACAGAGACCCAGTACTTC.